This is a list of T cell receptor beta chains from one sample in a study of technical replicates of blood from a few donors. The assay was immunoSEQ multiplex PCR, and TCRdb's table has in-frame clones only and misses some. The sample lists under 85,000 clones, around 94% occurring once. Sequencing was done on a sample of T cells isolated from PBMCs. Receptors originate from a human donor in good health. CDR3s leave out the opening cysteine and the closing phenylalanine or tryptophan. Size values are once, few and many counts, or a class for expanded clones, and some rows have none.

TRBV2	TRBJ2-3	-	ASTRLAGGVDTQY
TRBV5-1	TRBJ2-7	once	ASSTGQGRYEQY
TRBV7-9	TRBJ2-3	-	ASRAGLPSTDTQY
TRBV5-5	TRBJ2-1	-	ASSPTGDYNEQF
TRBV9	TRBJ2-2	-	ASSVSGTGRTGELF
TRBV9	TRBJ2-1	-	ASSAFPTSDSYNEQF
TRBV19	TRBJ2-7	-	ASSIVGGEGHEQY
TRBV7-3	TRBJ1-2	-	ASSQTGLYGYT
TRBV5-1	TRBJ1-5	-	ASSLGGNSNQPQH
TRBV10-1	TRBJ2-1	-	ASSQSLRGNNEQF
TRBV9	TRBJ2-7	-	ASSVLAGVLYEQY
TRBV7-2	TRBJ2-7	-	ASSFRGGATYEQY
TRBV30	TRBJ2-7	-	GTGGDRSEQY
TRBV2	TRBJ2-3	-	ASSESPGTADTQY
TRBV11-2	TRBJ2-7	-	ASSSGYYEQY
TRBV10-3	TRBJ1-3	once	AISEEQGVNTIY
TRBV9	TRBJ1-3	-	ASSVGWGGTIY
TRBV2	TRBJ1-4	-	ASSKDRIVANEKLF
TRBV28	TRBJ1-2	-	ASSLKGAYIYGYT
TRBV7-7	TRBJ2-2	-	ASSWDYTGELF
TRBV10-3	TRBJ2-7	-	AISEVREGLREQY
TRBV7-9	TRBJ1-4	once	ASSSGTEKQKLF
TRBV7-3	TRBJ2-7	few	ASSQHGGEQY
TRBV28	TRBJ1-5	-	ASSLEGRGVQPQH
TRBV5-8	TRBJ2-7	-	ASSFLAGGDEQY
TRBV4-2	TRBJ1-2	-	ASSQERRQNYGYT
TRBV7-7	TRBJ1-4	-	ASATNTGSGEKLF
TRBV15	TRBJ2-2	-	ATSRVKGANTGELF
TRBV7-9	TRBJ1-1	-	ASSWTGLGTEAF
TRBV5-1	TRBJ2-5	-	ASSLLAGYQETQY
TRBV7-2	TRBJ1-2	-	ASSLNGGSYGYT
TRBV4-1	TRBJ1-1	few	ASSQDQQVPEAF
TRBV27	TRBJ2-1	-	ASSSTRSTSGSMNEQF
TRBV27	TRBJ1-5	-	ASTSMGARNQPQH
TRBV12-1	TRBJ2-1	-	ASSRLSGRVSNEQF
TRBV19	TRBJ2-7	once	AKQGDIHEQY
TRBV11-2	TRBJ2-1	-	ASSYSEKQF
TRBV7-9	TRBJ2-7	-	ASSLGEVAGVYEQY
TRBV12-1	TRBJ2-2	-	ASSFAASKNTGELF
TRBV7-9	TRBJ2-3	-	ASSFHYDTQY
TRBV30	TRBJ2-5	-	AWSAGRETQY
TRBV28	TRBJ1-4	-	ASSFQYQEKLF
TRBV5-5	TRBJ2-7	-	ASSILAGVAEQY
TRBV5-1	TRBJ2-7	-	ASSLSGRRSGSDEQY
TRBV9	TRBJ2-3	-	ASSPALGKRGSTDTQY
TRBV4-2	TRBJ2-7	-	ASSQGPAGGLSHEQY
TRBV11-2	TRBJ2-5	-	ASSVDGDYETQY
TRBV19	TRBJ1-2	-	ASSTRDSFYGYT